These 8 T cell receptor beta chains were all obtained from the same sample, sequenced in a study of blood T cell repertoires in COVID-19. Some clones are missing from TCRdb's copy, which holds only in-frame ones; the method was immunoSEQ multiplex PCR. The sample lists approximately 77,000 clones; 80% were seen once. Specimen: peripheral blood. The receptors originated from a woman between 65 and 79 years old with acute or convalescent COVID-19.

The chain combines TRBV6-5 with TRBJ2-2; D not certain. Germline CDR1 and CDR2: MNHEY and SVGAGI. CDR3 length: 12 residues. V gave up 5 bases and J gave up 5 bases, with 6 bases separating them. The CDR3 sequence: CASSPNTGELFF. The DNA of the CDR3 is TGTGCCAGCAGTCCCAATACCGGGGAGCTGTTTTTT.

V gene TRBV7-7 combines with J gene TRBJ2-5; 7 bases align to TRBD1. This CDR3 is built from 13 residues. J lost 4 bases, V lost 3 bases, and 2 bases had no gene match. CDR1 SSHAT and CDR2 FNYEAQ come from the germline V gene (reference sequence). CDR3 bases: TGTGCCAGCAGCTTCACAGGGGCAGAGACCCAGTACTTC. It translates to CASSFTGAETQYF. Together with reference TRBV7-7 and TRBJ2-5, the CDR3 gives the full variable domain: GAGVSQSPRYKVTKRGQDVTLRCDPISSHATLYWYQQALGQGPEFLTYFNYEAQPDKSGLPSDRFSAERPEGSISTLTIQRTEQRDSAMYRCASSFTGAETQYFGPGTRLLVL.

This rearrangement joins TRBV7-2 to TRBJ1-2; unclear D gene. The CDR3 is 15 residues long. V was shortened by 1 base and J by 0 bases, with 9 bases between the two germline ends. Per the germline V gene, CDR1 is SGHTA and CDR2 is FQGNSA. The CDR3 sequence: CASSLDSAANYGYTF. In DNA form, the CDR3 reads TGTGCCAGCAGCTTAGACTCGGCGGCTAACTATGGCTACACCTTC.

The chain links TRBV6-5 to TRBJ2-2; 9 bases fit TRBD1. The V segment lost 3 bases and the J segment 4 bases; nucleotides outside the gene matches: 6. This CDR3 has 16 residues. Looked up from germline, CDR1 is MNHEY and CDR2 is SVGAGI. The CDR3: CASSYMGTGPTGELFF. CDR3 bases: TGTGCCAGCAGTTATATGGGGACAGGGCCCACCGGGGAGCTGTTTTTT.

V is TRBV5-4 and J is TRBJ1-5; possibly TRBD1 for D (5 bases). The V gene's germline CDR1 is SGHNT and CDR2 YYREEE (reference sequence). Trimming pared 0 bases from V and 10 bases from J, leaving 17 bases between. CDR3 length equals 15 residues. The CDR3 nucleotides are TGTGCCAGCAGCTTGGGGGGGGACCGGGATGGTCCCCAGCATTTT. Encoded protein: CASSLGGDRDGPQHF.

The J gene is TRBJ1-5, the V gene TRBV6-1; 11 bases map to TRBD1. The V and J ends lost 3 bases and 7 bases, in that order; junction bases with no gene match: 5. The CDR3 totals 15 residues. CDR1 and CDR2 from the germline V gene are MNHNS and SASEGT. CDR3 sequence (DNA): TGTGCCAGCAGTGAGGGGGACAGGGGGTTCCAGCCCCAGCATTTT. It specifies CASSEGDRGFQPQHF.

This sequence joins TRBV5-6 and TRBJ2-7; 10 bases line up with TRBD1. V shed 4 bases, J shed 7 bases, and the junction held 5 bases outside the gene matches. This CDR3 is built from 13 residues. Per germline, CDR1 SGHDT and CDR2 YYEEEE. This CDR3 reads CASSRDRGGEQYF. The CDR3 nucleotides are TGTGCCAGCAGCCGGGACAGGGGAGGGGAGCAGTACTTC.

V gene TRBV6-1 combines with J gene TRBJ1-1; D unclear. CDR3 length equals 14 residues. The ends were cut back, 3 bases at V and 3 bases at J, with 11 bases in the middle. The germline gives CDR1 MNHNS, CDR2 SASEGT. The CDR3 nucleotides read TGTGCCAGCAGTGAGCATCCGAGGGACACTGAAGCTTTCTTT. Protein product: CASSEHPRDTEAFF.